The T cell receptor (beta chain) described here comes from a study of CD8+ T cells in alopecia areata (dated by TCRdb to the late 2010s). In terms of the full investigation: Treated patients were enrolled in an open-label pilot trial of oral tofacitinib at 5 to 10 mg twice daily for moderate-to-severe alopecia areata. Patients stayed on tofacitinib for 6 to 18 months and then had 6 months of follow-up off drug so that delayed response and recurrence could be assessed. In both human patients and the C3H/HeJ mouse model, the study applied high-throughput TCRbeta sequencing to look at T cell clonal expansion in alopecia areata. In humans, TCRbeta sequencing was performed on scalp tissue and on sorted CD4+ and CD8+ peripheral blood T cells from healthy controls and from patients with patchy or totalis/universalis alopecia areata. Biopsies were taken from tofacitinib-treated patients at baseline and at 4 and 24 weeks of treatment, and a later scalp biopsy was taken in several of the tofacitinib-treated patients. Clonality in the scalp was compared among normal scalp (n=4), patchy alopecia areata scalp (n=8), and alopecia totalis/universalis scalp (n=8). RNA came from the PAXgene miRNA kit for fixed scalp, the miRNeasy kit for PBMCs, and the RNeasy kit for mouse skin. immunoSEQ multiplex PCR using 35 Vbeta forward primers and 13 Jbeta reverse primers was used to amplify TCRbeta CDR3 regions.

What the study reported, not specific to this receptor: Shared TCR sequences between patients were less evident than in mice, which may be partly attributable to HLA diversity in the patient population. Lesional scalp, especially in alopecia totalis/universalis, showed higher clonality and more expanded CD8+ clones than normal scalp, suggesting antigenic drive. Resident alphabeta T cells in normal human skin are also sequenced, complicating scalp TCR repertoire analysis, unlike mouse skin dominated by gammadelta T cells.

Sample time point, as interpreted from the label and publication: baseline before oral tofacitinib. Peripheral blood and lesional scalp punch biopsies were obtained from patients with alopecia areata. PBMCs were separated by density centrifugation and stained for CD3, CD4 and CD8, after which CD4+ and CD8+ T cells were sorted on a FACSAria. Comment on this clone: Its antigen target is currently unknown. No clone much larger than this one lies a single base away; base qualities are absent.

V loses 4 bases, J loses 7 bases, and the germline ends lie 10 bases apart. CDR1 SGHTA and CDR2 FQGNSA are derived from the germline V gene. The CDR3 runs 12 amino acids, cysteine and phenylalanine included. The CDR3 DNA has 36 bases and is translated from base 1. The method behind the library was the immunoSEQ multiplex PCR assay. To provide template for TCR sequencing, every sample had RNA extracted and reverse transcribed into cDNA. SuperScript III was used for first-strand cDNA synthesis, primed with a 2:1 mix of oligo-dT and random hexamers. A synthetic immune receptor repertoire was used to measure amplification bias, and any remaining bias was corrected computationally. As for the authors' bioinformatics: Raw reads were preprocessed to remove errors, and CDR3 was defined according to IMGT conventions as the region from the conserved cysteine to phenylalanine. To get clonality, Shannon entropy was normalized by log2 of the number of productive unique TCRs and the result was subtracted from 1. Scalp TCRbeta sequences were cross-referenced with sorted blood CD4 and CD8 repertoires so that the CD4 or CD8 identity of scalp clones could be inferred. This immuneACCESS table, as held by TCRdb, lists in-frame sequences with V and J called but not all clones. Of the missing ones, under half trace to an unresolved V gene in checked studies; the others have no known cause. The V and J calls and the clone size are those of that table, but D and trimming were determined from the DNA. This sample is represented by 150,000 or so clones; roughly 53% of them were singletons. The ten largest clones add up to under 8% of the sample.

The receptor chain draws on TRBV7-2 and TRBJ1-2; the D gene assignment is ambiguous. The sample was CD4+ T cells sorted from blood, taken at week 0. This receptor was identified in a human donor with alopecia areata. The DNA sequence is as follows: TGTGCCAGCAGCTCGCTTCCCCGTGGCTACACCTTC. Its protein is CASSSLPRGYTF.